Each of the 12 T cell receptor beta chains below was sequenced from the same sample in a study of CD8+CD57+ T cells in acquired aplastic anemia. Individuals selected for sequencing had exhibited CD8+CD57+ cell expansion on flow cytometry. Using genomic DNA as the template, TCR beta VDJ and CDR3 profiling was carried out. TCRdb fed the reads into MiXCR, producing one record per CDR3 protein. This sample has about 200,000 distinct CDR3 sequences; about half occur once, and the top ten carry just under 20%. Sequencing was carried out using sorted CD4+, CD8+, or CD8+CD57+ T cells (not recorded which) from PBMCs. The receptors were gathered from a human donor with aplastic anemia.

Ten or more counts support this clonotype. This chain connects TRBV19 to TRBJ1-2, with D possibly being TRBD1 (6 bases). V lost 3 bases and J 2 bases, leaving 13 bases between the germline ends. The CDR3 totals 15 residues. The V gene's germline CDR1 is LNHDA and CDR2 SQIVND (reference sequence). The CDR3 region has the DNA TGTGCCAGTAGTATGGTCATGGGGGGCAACTATGGCTACACCTTC. Protein product: CASSMVMGGNYGYTF. The full variable domain, with the rest looked up from reference TRBV19 and TRBJ1-2, is DGGITQSPKYLFRKEGQNVTLSCEQNLNHDAMYWYRQDPGQGLRLIYYSQIVNDFQKGDIAEGYSVSREKKESFPLTVTSAQKNPTAFYLCASSMVMGGNYGYTFGSGTRLTVV.

This clonotype was observed at least ten times. The J gene is TRBJ2-3, the V gene TRBV20-1; 9 nucleotides line up with TRBD2. This CDR3 is 16 amino acids long. The trim removed 4 bases at V and 2 bases at J, leaving 10 bases unmatched. Per germline, CDR1 DFQATT and CDR2 SNEGSKA (reference sequence). For the CDR3, the DNA is TGCAGTGCTAATCTGGAGCGGGGGGCCCTCACAGATACGCAGTATTTT. The encoded protein is CSANLERGALTDTQYF.

V and J are TRBV2 and TRBJ1-1, with D unclear. The germline gives CDR1 SNHLY, CDR2 FYNNEI. The CDR3 runs to 15 residues. In nucleotides, the CDR3 is TGTGCTAGCGGGCAGGCCCCGTCATCGAACACTGAAGCTTTCTTT. Its translation: CASGQAPSSNTEAFF.

A remark on this clonotype: This may stem from a read error, because a much larger clone lies one nucleotide away. The V call is TRBV19, the J call TRBJ1-4; TRBD1 is a possible D gene (6 bases). The CDR3 totals 14 residues. Germline CDR1 reads LNHDA; CDR2 reads SQIVND (reference sequence). The V gene lost 11 bases and the J gene lost 4 bases, with 17 bases spanning the gap. This CDR3 is CACTPGQYNEKLFF. The CDR3 region has the DNA TGTGCCTGTACCCCCGGACAGTATAATGAAAAACTGTTTTTT.

Details on this clonotype: Since a much larger clone is just one base distant, this may be a read error. The chain recombines TRBV7-9 with TRBJ2-2; TRBD1 matches 7 bases. The CDR3 contains 13 residues. J gave up 7 bases and V 6 bases, and 5 bases lay outside the gene matches. Germline CDR1 reads SEHNR; CDR2 reads FQNEAQ (reference sequence). The DNA for the CDR3 is TGTGCCAGCAGTGGGGGACAGAACGGGGAGCTGTTTTTT. It yields the protein CASSGGQNGELFF.

This clonotype was counted ten times or more. J is TRBJ2-7 and V is TRBV20-1; D perhaps matches TRBD2 (7 bases). The germline gives CDR1 DFQATT, CDR2 SNEGSKA (reference sequence). V lost 6 bases to trimming and J lost 4 bases, with 22 bases between them. CDR3 length: 15 residues. The CDR3 coding sequence is TGCAGTGCCCTCCCGGGGGAGGGGGGCTGGTACGAGCAGTACTTC. Encoded protein: CSALPGEGGWYEQYF.

This clonotype was observed a single time. The chain employs TRBV7-2 and TRBJ2-3; TRBD1 agrees at 7 bases. The germline CDR1 and CDR2 sequences are SGHTA and FQGNSA. The CDR3 runs to 13 residues. The trim removed 8 bases at V and 6 bases at J, leaving 8 bases unmatched. The CDR3 region is CASRTGASDTQYF. The CDR3, as DNA: TGTGCCAGCCGGACAGGTGCCTCGGATACGCAGTATTTT.

This clonotype was seen at least ten times. The J gene is TRBJ2-2, the V gene TRBV19; 10 bases align to TRBD1. In germline, CDR1 is LNHDA, CDR2 SQIVND (reference sequence). Trimming cost V 5 bases and J 5 bases; bases outside gene matches: 14. The CDR3 has 18 amino acids. The DNA for the CDR3 is TGTGCCAGTAGTTCGGCGGGACCGGGACAGGGGCGAACCGGGGAGCTGTTTTTT. This sequence encodes CASSSAGPGQGRTGELFF.

This clonotype was seen a handful of times. The chain employs TRBV2 and TRBJ2-1; possible D gene TRBD1, 6 bases. Germline V gene lookup returns CDR1 SNHLY and CDR2 FYNNEI. The CDR3 has 16 amino acids. V was cut by 7 bases and J by 4 bases, with 20 bases left in between. The CDR3 loop reads CASNSGAGSHYNEQFF. CDR3 DNA sequence: TGTGCCAGCAATTCAGGGGCAGGCTCCCATTACAATGAGCAGTTCTTC.

This clonotype was counted only a few times. Given a much more abundant clone one base away, this may be a read error. The chain has TRBV29-1 and TRBJ1-4; D is perhaps TRBD1 (6 bases). Germline V gene lookup returns CDR1 SQVTM and CDR2 ANQGSEA. This CDR3 has 14 residues. CDR3 protein: CSVLWQGTNGKLFF. In DNA form, the CDR3 reads TGCAGCGTTCTGTGGCAGGGGACTAATGGAAAACTGTTTTTT.

The chain has TRBV6-5 and TRBJ2-1; TRBD2 aligns across 12 bases. The CDR3 has 17 amino acids. Germline loops: CDR1 MNHEY, CDR2 SVGAGI. V gave up 5 bases and J gave up 6 bases; unmatched junction bases: 11. The CDR3 coding sequence is TGTGCCAGCAGTAGAGCTAGCGGGGGGGGCCGGGGCAATGAGCAGTTCTTC. As protein: CASSRASGGGRGNEQFF.

This clonotype was recorded many times. The chain uses TRBV12-3 or TRBV12-4 and TRBJ1-4; 12 bases align to TRBD1. The V gene end was trimmed by 5 bases and the J gene end by 8 bases; junction bases not matched to a gene: 3. CDR3 length equals 14 residues. Written as DNA, the CDR3 is TGTGCCAGCAGTCCCGGGACAGGGGGCGAAAAACTGTTTTTT. Encoded protein: CASSPGTGGEKLFF.